These T cell receptor beta chains were read from a single sample in a study of cytotoxic CD8 clonotypes in ibrutinib-treated CLL. The protocol was immunoSEQ multiplex PCR, while the TCRdb copy is restricted to in-frame clones and leaves out a portion. The sample comprises tens of thousands of clones, 60% to 75% of which are singletons, and 10% rests with the top ten. The sequencing used PBMCs, collected at disease progression, from a patient treated with ibrutinib. The receptors here all came from a human donor with chronic lymphocytic leukemia. Both conserved end residues are part of each CDR3. Each record gives: clone size, V gene, J gene, D gene, CDR3 protein, CDR3 DNA. The D gene is left open where the match is weak. A row's size may be missing; if present it is once, few, many or a size class.

.,TRBV19,TRBJ2-7,TRBD1,CASSPRQGRDEQYF,TGTGCCAGTAGCCCCCGACAGGGAAGGGACGAGCAGTACTTC
medium-sized,TRBV7-9,TRBJ2-7,.,CASSYSQSYEQYF,TGTGCCAGCAGCTATAGCCAGTCCTACGAGCAGTACTTC
.,TRBV7-9,TRBJ1-1,.,CAGERLNTEAFF,TGTGCAGGTGAGCGCCTAAACACTGAAGCTTTCTTT
.,TRBV27,TRBJ2-3,TRBD1,CASSHGQGAGTDTQYF,TGTGCCAGCAGTCACGGACAGGGGGCTGGGACAGATACGCAGTATTTT
.,TRBV6-1,TRBJ2-3,TRBD1,CASSELAGTGADTQYF,TGTGCCAGCAGTGAATTGGCCGGGACAGGGGCAGATACGCAGTATTTT
.,TRBV5-1,TRBJ1-6,TRBD1,CASSLGTEVANSPLHF,TGCGCCAGCAGCCTAGGGACAGAAGTTGCAAATTCACCCCTCCACTTT
.,TRBV2,TRBJ2-7,.,CASSLVGQTYEQYF,TGTGCCAGCAGCTTGGTCGGACAGACCTACGAGCAGTACTTC
once,TRBV2,TRBJ2-3,TRBD2,CASSRRLAGGTDTQYF,TGTGCCAGCAGTCGCCGACTAGCGGGAGGCACAGATACGCAGTATTTT
.,TRBV10-3,TRBJ2-1,.,CAIGTGTPQRNEQFF,TGTGCCATCGGGACCGGGACTCCTCAGCGCAATGAGCAGTTCTTC
.,TRBV6-5,TRBJ2-5,.,CASSYLVEETQYF,TGTGCCAGCAGTTACCTGGTTGAGGAGACCCAGTACTTC
.,TRBV28,TRBJ2-3,.,CASSLGGRADTQYF,TGTGCCAGCTCCCTGGGGGGGCGCGCAGATACGCAGTATTTT